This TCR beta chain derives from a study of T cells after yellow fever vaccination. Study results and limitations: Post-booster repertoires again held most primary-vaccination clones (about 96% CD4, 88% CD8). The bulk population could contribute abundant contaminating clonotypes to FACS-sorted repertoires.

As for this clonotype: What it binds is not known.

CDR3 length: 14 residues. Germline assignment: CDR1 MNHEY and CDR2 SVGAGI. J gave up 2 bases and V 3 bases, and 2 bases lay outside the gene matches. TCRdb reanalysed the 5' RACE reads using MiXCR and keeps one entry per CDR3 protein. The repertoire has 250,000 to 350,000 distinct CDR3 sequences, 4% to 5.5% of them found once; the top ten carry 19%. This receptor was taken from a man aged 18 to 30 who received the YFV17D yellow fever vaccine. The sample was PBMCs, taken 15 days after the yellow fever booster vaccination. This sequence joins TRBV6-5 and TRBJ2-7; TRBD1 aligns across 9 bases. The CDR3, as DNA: TGTGCCAGCAGTTATGACAGGGGGACCTACGAGCAGTACTTC. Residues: CASSYDRGTYEQYF.